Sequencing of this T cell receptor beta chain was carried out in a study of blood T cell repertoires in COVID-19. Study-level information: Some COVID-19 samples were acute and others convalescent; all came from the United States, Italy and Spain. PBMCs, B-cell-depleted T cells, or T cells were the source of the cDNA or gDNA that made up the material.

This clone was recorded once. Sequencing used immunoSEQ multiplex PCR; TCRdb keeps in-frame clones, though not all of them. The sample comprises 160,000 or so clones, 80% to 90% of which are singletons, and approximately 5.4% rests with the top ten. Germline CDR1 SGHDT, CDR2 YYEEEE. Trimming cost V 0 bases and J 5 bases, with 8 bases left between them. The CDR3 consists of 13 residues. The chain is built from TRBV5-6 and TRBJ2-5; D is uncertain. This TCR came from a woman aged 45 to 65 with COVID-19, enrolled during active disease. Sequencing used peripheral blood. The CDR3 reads CASSLGGRETQYF. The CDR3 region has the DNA TGTGCCAGCAGCTTGGGAGGAAGGGAGACCCAGTACTTC.